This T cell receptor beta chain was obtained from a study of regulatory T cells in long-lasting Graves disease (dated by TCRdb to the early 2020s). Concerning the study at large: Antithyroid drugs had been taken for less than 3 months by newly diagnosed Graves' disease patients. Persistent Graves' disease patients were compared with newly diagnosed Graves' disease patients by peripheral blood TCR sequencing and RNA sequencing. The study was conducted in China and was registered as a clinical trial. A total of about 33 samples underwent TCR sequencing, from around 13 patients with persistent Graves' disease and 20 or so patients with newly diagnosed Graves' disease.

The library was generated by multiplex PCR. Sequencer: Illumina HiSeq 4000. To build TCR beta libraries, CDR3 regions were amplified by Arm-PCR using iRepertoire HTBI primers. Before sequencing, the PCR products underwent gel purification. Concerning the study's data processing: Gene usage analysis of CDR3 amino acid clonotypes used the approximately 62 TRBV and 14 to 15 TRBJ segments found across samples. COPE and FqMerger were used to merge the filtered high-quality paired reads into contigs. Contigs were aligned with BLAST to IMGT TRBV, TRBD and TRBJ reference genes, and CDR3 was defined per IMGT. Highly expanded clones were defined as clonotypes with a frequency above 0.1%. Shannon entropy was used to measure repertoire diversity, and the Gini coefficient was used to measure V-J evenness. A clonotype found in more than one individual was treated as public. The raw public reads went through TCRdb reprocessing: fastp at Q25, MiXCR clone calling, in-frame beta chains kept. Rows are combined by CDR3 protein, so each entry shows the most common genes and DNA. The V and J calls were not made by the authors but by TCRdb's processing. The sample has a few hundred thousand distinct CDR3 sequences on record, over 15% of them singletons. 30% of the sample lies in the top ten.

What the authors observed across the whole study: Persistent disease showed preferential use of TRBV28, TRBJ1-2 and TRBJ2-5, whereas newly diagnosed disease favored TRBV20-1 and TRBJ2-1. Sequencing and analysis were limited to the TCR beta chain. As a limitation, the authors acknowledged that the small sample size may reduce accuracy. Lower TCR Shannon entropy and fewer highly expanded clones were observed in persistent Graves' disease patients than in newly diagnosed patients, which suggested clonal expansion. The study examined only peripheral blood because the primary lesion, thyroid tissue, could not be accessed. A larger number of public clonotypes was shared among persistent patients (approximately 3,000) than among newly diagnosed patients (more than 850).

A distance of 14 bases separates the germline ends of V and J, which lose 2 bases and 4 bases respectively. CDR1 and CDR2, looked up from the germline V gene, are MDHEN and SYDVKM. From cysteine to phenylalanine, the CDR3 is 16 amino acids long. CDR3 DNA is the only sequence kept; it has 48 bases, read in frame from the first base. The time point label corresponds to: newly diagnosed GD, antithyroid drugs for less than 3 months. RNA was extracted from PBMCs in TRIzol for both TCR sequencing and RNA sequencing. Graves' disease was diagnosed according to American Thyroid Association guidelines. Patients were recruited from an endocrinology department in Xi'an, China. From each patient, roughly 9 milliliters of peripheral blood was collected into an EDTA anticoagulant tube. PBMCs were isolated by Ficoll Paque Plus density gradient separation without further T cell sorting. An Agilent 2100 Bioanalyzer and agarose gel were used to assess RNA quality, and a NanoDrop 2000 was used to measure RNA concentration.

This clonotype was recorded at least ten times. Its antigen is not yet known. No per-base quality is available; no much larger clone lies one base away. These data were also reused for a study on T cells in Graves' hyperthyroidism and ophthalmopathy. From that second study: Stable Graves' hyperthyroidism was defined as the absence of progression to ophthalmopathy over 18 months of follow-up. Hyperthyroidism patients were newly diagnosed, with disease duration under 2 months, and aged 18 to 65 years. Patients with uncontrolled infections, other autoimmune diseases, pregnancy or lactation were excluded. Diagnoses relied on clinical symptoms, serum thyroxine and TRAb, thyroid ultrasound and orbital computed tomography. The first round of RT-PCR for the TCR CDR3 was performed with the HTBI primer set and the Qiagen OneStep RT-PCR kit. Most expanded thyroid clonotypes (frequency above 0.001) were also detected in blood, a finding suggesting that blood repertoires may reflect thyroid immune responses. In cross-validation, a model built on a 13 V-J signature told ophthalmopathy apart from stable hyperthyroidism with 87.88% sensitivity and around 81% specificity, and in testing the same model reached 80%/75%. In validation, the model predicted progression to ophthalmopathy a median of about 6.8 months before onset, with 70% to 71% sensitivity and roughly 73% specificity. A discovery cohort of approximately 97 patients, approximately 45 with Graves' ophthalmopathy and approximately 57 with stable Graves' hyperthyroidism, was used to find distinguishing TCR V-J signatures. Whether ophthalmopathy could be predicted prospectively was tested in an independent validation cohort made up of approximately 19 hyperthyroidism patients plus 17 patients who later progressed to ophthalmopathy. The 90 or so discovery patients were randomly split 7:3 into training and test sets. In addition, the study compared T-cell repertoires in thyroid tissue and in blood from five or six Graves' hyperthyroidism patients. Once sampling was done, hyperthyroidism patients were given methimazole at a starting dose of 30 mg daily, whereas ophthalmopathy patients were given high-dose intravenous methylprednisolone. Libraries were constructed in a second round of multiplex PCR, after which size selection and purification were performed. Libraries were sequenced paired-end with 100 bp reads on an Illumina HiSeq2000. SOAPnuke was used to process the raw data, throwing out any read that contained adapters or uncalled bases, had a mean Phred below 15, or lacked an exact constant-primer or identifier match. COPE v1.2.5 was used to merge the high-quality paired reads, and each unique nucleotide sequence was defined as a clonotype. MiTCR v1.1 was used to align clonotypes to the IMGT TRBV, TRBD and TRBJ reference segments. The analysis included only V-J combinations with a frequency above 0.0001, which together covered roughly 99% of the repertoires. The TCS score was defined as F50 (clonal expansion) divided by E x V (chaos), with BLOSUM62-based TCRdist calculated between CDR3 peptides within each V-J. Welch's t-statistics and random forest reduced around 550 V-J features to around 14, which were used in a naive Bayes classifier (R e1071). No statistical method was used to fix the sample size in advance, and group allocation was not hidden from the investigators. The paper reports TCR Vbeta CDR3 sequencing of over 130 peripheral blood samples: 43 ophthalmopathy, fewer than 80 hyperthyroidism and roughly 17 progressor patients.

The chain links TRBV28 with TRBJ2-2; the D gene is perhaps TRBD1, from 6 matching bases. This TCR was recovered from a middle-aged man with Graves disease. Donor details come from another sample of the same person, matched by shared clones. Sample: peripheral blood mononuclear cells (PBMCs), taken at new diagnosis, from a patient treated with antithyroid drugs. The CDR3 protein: CASSLTGGDSTGELFF. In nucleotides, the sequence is TGTGCCAGCAGTTTAACTGGGGGCGATAGCACCGGGGAGCTGTTTTTT.